Listed here are 18 T cell receptor beta chains from one sample, sequenced in a study of T-cell memory formation after mild COVID-19. TCRdb re-analysed the 5' RACE reads in MiXCR, keeping a single row per CDR3 protein. The sample lists 540,000 or so distinct CDR3 sequences; roughly 20% were seen once. The sequenced sample was PBMCs or a T cell subset sorted from them (not recorded which). The receptor set was obtained from an adult woman who had mild COVID-19 (a few samples of this study predate the infection). Cell type and time point are not known.

The table lists this clonotype with a few counts. The rearrangement uses TRBV4-3 and TRBJ2-3; unclear D gene. V was trimmed by 0 bases and J by 4 bases, leaving 8 bases between them. The CDR3 runs to 14 residues. Germline V CDR1 and CDR2: LGHNA, YSLEER. The CDR3 protein is CASSQDRNADTQYF. The CDR3 DNA follows: TGCGCCAGCAGCCAAGATAGAAACGCAGATACGCAGTATTTT.

This chain uses TRBV12-3 or TRBV12-4 with TRBJ1-2; D remains unclear. This CDR3 is 12 amino acids long. Trimming stripped 7 bases from V and 6 bases from J, with 12 bases between. CDR3 DNA: TGTGCCAGCATCAAAAGGGAGGATGGCTACACCTTC. As protein: CASIKREDGYTF.

The chain links TRBV19 to TRBJ2-5; D might be TRBD1 (6 bases). The CDR3 runs to 14 residues. Germline CDR1 reads LNHDA; CDR2 reads SQIVND (reference sequence). With 5 bases removed from V and 5 bases from J, the gap between germline ends came to 15 bases. CDR3 in amino acids: CASSPGHPLETQYF. CDR3 coding DNA: TGTGCCAGTAGTCCGGGACACCCACTGGAGACCCAGTACTTC.

The rearrangement links TRBV7-2 to TRBJ2-3; TRBD1 is a possible D gene (5 bases). This CDR3 contains 14 residues. Trimming pared 5 bases from V and 5 bases from J, leaving 14 bases between. Germline V lookup: CDR1 SGHTA, CDR2 FQGNSA. CDR3 in amino acids: CASSPNRQIDTQYF. DNA of the CDR3: TGTGCCAGCAGCCCAAACAGACAGATAGATACGCAGTATTTT.

V is TRBV20-1 and J is TRBJ2-2; no reliable D call. The germline CDR1 and CDR2 sequences are DFQATT and SNEGSKA (reference sequence). There are 16 residues in the CDR3. Trimming took 3 bases from V and 1 from J, leaving 15 bases between them. As DNA, the CDR3 is TGCAGTGCTAGCAGTTGGAAGCCGATGAACACCGGGGAGCTGTTTTTT. Protein: CSASSWKPMNTGELFF.

The V gene is TRBV4-1, the J gene TRBJ2-5, with 9 bases lining up with TRBD2. The CDR3 contains 17 residues. Trimming removed 0 bases from V and 0 bases from J; junction bases left unmatched: 5. The germline gives CDR1 MGHRA, CDR2 YSYEKL. The DNA of the CDR3 is TGCGCCAGCAGCCAAGATAGGTCTAGCGGGGACCAAGAGACCCAGTACTTC. This codes for CASSQDRSSGDQETQYF.

This chain joins TRBV10-3 and TRBJ2-1; D possibly corresponds to TRBD1 (6 bases). The germline V gene encodes CDR1 ENHRY and CDR2 SYGVKD. The CDR3 is made up of 14 amino acids. V lost 4 bases and J lost 9, with 16 bases in between. CDR3 sequence: CAISALVQGGEQFF. The CDR3 nucleotides are TGTGCCATCAGTGCGCTTGTACAGGGTGGTGAGCAGTTCTTC.

The chain recombines TRBV6-5 with TRBJ1-2; D remains unclear. Germline CDR1 and CDR2: MNHEY and SVGAGI. Trimming left V 6 bases short and J 2 bases short, with 10 bases between. The CDR3 covers 13 residues. The CDR3 loop is CASRIHENYGYTF. CDR3 coding DNA: TGTGCCAGCAGGATCCACGAGAACTATGGCTACACCTTC.

The chain recombines TRBV4-2 with TRBJ2-2, with D hard to call. Trimming cost V 0 bases and J 8 bases, with 1 base left between them. Germline V gene sequence: CDR1 LGHNA, CDR2 YNFKEQ. The CDR3 has 11 residues. DNA for the CDR3: TGTGCCAGCAGCCAAGAGGGGGAGCTGTTTTTT. Translated, it gives CASSQEGELFF.

The V and J genes are TRBV30 and TRBJ1-6, with D perhaps TRBD1 (5 bases). Germline loops: CDR1 GTSNPN, CDR2 SVGIG (reference sequence). This CDR3 has 14 residues. V was trimmed by 3 bases and J by 4 bases, leaving 10 bases between them. CDR3 region: CAWSLTVYNSPLHF. The CDR3 nucleotides are TGTGCCTGGAGCTTGACAGTATATAATTCACCCCTCCACTTT.

This clonotype appeared a few times. The chain has TRBV5-1 and TRBJ2-5, with D unclear. The CDR3 has 17 residues. Trimming left V 0 bases short and J 2 bases short, with 17 bases between. Germline CDR1 reads SGHRS; CDR2 reads YFSETQ. CDR3 DNA sequence: TGCGCCAGCAGCTTGGGAGGACGACCCCTCCGGCAAGAGACCCAGTACTTC. Its translation: CASSLGGRPLRQETQYF. Full variable domain (rest looked up from reference TRBV5-1 and TRBJ2-5): KAGVTQTPRYLIKTRGQQVTLSCSPISGHRSVSWYQQTPGQGLQFLFEYFSETQRNKGNFPGRFSGRQFSNSRSEMNVSTLELGDSALYLCASSLGGRPLRQETQYFGPGTRLLVL.

This clonotype was counted at least ten times. The chain employs TRBV11-3 and TRBJ2-1, with 13 bases that match TRBD2. The trim removed 1 base at V and 7 bases at J, leaving 4 bases unmatched. The CDR3 consists of 16 residues. Per the germline V gene, CDR1 is SGHNT and CDR2 is YENEEA. CDR3: CASSLGTSGRGNEQFF. CDR3 coding DNA: TGTGCCAGCAGCTTAGGAACTAGCGGGAGGGGAAATGAGCAGTTCTTC.

The chain uses TRBV5-4 and TRBJ2-3, with 9 bases identical to TRBD2. V trimming: 2 bases; J trimming: 1 base; junction bases outside the gene matches: 2. The CDR3 is made up of 15 amino acids. Germline assignment: CDR1 SGHNT and CDR2 YYREEE (reference sequence). CDR3 sequence reads: CASSFAGGGTDTQYF. Written as DNA, the CDR3 is TGTGCCAGCAGCTTCGCGGGGGGGGGCACAGATACGCAGTATTTT.

The chain is built from TRBV7-8 and TRBJ2-7; D is unresolved. The germline V gene has CDR1 SGHVS and CDR2 FQNEAQ. This CDR3 is built from 14 residues. Between the trimmed V and J ends, which lost 1 base and 3 bases, there was a span of 10 bases. CDR3 in amino acids: CASSLERVLYEQYF. CDR3 DNA sequence: TGTGCCAGCAGCTTAGAACGGGTACTCTACGAGCAGTACTTC.

J is TRBJ1-5 and V is TRBV5-5, with TRBD1 identical over 7 bases. Trimming took 3 bases from V and 6 from J; bases not matched to a gene: 9. The CDR3 is 15 residues long. Germline assignment: CDR1 SGHKS and CDR2 YYEKEE (reference sequence). The CDR3 here is CASSSLQGPLQPQHF. In DNA form, the CDR3 reads TGTGCCAGCAGCTCCCTACAGGGGCCCCTTCAGCCCCAGCATTTT.

V gene TRBV11-1 combines with J gene TRBJ2-1, with 9 bases identical to TRBD1. The V gene end was trimmed by 7 bases and the J gene end by 4 bases; junction bases not matched to a gene: 5. Germline V gene sequence: CDR1 SGHAT, CDR2 FQDESV (reference sequence). The CDR3 spans 14 residues. The CDR3, as DNA: TGTGCCAGCAACTACGGGACAGGGTACAATGAGCAGTTCTTC. Its protein is CASNYGTGYNEQFF.

This clonotype was seen a handful of times. The J gene is TRBJ2-1, the V gene TRBV7-3; 14 bases fit TRBD2. Unmatched junction bases numbered 11, after V lost 4 bases and J lost 9 bases. Germline CDR1 is SGHTA and CDR2 is FQGTGA. The CDR3 has 17 residues. The CDR3 DNA sequence: TGTGCCAGCAGCTCCCTCGGACTAGCGGGGGGTGGTGGTGAGCAGTTCTTC. This codes for CASSSLGLAGGGGEQFF.

On this clonotype: Germline is not matched at one junction end, which may reflect a read error. This rearrangement joins TRBV12-3 or TRBV12-4 to TRBJ2-7; TRBD2 matches 9 bases. The CDR3 has 14 residues. The CDR3: CASRLAGEGFEQYF. The DNA for the CDR3 is TGTGCCAGCAGGTTAGCGGGAGAGGGTTTCGAGCAGTACTTC.